A selection of T cell receptor beta chains follows, all from one sample in a study of blood T cell repertoires in COVID-19. Produced via immunoSEQ multiplex PCR; TCRdb's table is partial and in-frame only. The profile shows about 100,000 clones, about 84% of them singletons. Source material: peripheral blood. The source is a human donor in a cohort sampled during active COVID-19. CDR3s include the opening cysteine and the closing phenylalanine or tryptophan. The D gene is left open where the match is weak. Clone size is shown for a subset of rows, as once, few, many or a class of expanded clone.

abundance	v_gene	d_gene	j_gene	CDR3aa	CDR3nt
NA	TRBV18	NA	TRBJ1-2	CASSPTENYGYTF	TGTGCCAGCTCACCAACGGAGAACTATGGCTACACCTTC
NA	TRBV10-3	TRBD1	TRBJ1-1	CAIRQGVVNTEAFF	TGTGCCATCAGGCAGGGGGTCGTGAACACTGAAGCTTTCTTT
NA	TRBV7-2	NA	TRBJ1-6	CASSQILTGSSSPLHF	TGTGCCAGCAGCCAAATCCTAACAGGGTCCAGTTCACCCCTCCACTTT
NA	TRBV5-1	TRBD2	TRBJ2-2	CASSEPLAGGGTGELFF	TGCGCCAGCAGCGAGCCCCTAGCGGGAGGAGGCACCGGGGAGCTGTTTTTT
NA	TRBV5-1	NA	TRBJ2-5	CASSSTGKETQYF	TGCGCCAGCAGCTCGACAGGAAAAGAGACCCAGTACTTC
NA	TRBV6-2/TRBV6-3	TRBD2	TRBJ2-3	CASSYASGRMSTDTQYF	TGTGCCAGCAGTTACGCTAGCGGGAGGATGAGCACAGATACGCAGTATTTT
NA	TRBV6-6	NA	TRBJ2-7	CASSQTGEGEQYF	TGTGCCAGCAGCCAGACAGGGGAGGGCGAGCAGTACTTC
NA	TRBV18	TRBD1	TRBJ2-7	CASSLGTALTYEQYF	TGTGCCAGCTCACTCGGGACAGCTCTTACCTACGAGCAGTACTTC
NA	TRBV15	NA	TRBJ1-2	CATSPGQGYGYTF	TGTGCCACCAGCCCGGGACAAGGATATGGCTACACCTTC
NA	TRBV19	NA	TRBJ2-7	CASSASGVFSYEQYF	TGTGCCAGTAGTGCCTCCGGGGTCTTCTCCTACGAGCAGTACTTC
few	TRBV2	TRBD1	TRBJ2-5	CASRRWDRKETQYF	TGTGCCAGCAGGCGATGGGACAGAAAAGAGACCCAGTACTTC
NA	TRBV10-3	NA	TRBJ2-1	CATAGDGNEQFF	TGTGCCACCGCGGGCGATGGAAATGAGCAGTTCTTC
NA	TRBV7-2	NA	TRBJ1-2	CASSPDINYGYTF	TGTGCCAGCAGCCCTGACATTAACTATGGCTACACCTTC
few	TRBV27	NA	TRBJ1-6	CASSLGRHSPLHF	TGTGCCAGCAGCCTGGGGCGGCATTCACCCCTCCACTTT
NA	TRBV28	TRBD1	TRBJ1-5	CASKKAGTGDNQPQHF	TGTGCCAGCAAGAAGGCGGGGACAGGAGACAATCAGCCCCAGCATTTT
NA	TRBV11-3	TRBD2	TRBJ2-7	CASSLSSGERKYF	TGTGCCAGCAGCTTATCTAGCGGAGAGAGAAAGTACTTC
NA	TRBV5-4	NA	TRBJ2-5	CASSPGVTNQETQYF	TGTGCCAGCAGCCCAGGGGTTACCAACCAAGAGACCCAGTACTTC
NA	TRBV27	TRBD1	TRBJ1-1	CASSGDRRNTEAFF	TGTGCCAGCAGTGGGGACAGACGGAACACTGAAGCTTTCTTT
once	TRBV5-6	NA	TRBJ2-5	CASSRLQETQYF	TGTGCCAGCAGCCGTCTCCAAGAGACCCAGTACTTC
NA	TRBV7-2	TRBD2	TRBJ2-1	CASSLRTSGGSYNEQFF	TGTGCCAGCAGCCTTAGGACCTCGGGAGGTTCCTACAATGAGCAGTTCTTC
once	TRBV7-6	TRBD2	TRBJ2-7	CASSLLAGGSSYEQYF	TGTGCCAGCAGCCTCTTAGCGGGAGGGAGCTCCTACGAGCAGTACTTC
few	TRBV30	NA	TRBJ1-6	CAWRDSYNSPLHF	TGTGCCTGGAGAGACAGTTATAATTCACCCCTCCACTTT
NA	TRBV11-2	TRBD1	TRBJ2-7	CASGRDRHYEQYF	TGTGCCAGCGGCCGGGACAGGCACTACGAGCAGTACTTC
once	TRBV9	TRBD2	TRBJ2-1	CASSARKGSGRDEQFF	TGTGCCAGCAGCGCGAGGAAGGGGAGCGGGAGGGATGAGCAGTTCTTC
NA	TRBV11-2	NA	TRBJ1-5	CASSLVTNSQPQHF	TGTGCCAGCAGCTTAGTAACAAACAGTCAGCCCCAGCATTTT
few	TRBV7-6	TRBD1	TRBJ2-7	CASSTRQGAYEQYF	TGTGCCAGCAGCACCAGACAGGGAGCCTACGAGCAGTACTTC
few	TRBV18	TRBD1	TRBJ1-6	CASSPTGGEGNSPLHF	TGTGCCAGCTCACCGACAGGGGGCGAGGGTAATTCACCCCTCCACTTT
NA	TRBV5-1	TRBD2	TRBJ2-2	CASGLAGGNTGELFF	TGCGCCAGCGGACTAGCGGGGGGGAACACCGGGGAGCTGTTTTTT
few	TRBV5-4	TRBD1	TRBJ1-4	CASSGGQDEKLFF	TGTGCCAGCAGCGGGGGACAGGATGAAAAACTGTTTTTT
NA	TRBV6-5	NA	TRBJ1-4	CASRGHPATNEKLFF	TGTGCCAGCAGGGGACACCCTGCAACTAATGAAAAACTGTTTTTT
NA	TRBV18	TRBD1	TRBJ1-1	CASSPRGQGEAFF	TGTGCCAGCTCACCAAGGGGACAGGGTGAAGCTTTCTTT
NA	TRBV5-4	NA	TRBJ2-1	CASSLDLAASYNEQFF	TGTGCCAGCAGCTTGGACCTAGCAGCCTCCTACAATGAGCAGTTCTTC
NA	TRBV4-3	NA	TRBJ2-3	CASSLASTDTQYF	TGCGCCAGCAGCTTAGCGAGCACAGATACGCAGTATTTT
once	TRBV7-9	NA	TRBJ1-1	CAIKTGDRMNTEAFF	TGTGCCATCAAGACAGGAGATAGAATGAACACTGAAGCTTTCTTT
NA	TRBV7-2	NA	TRBJ2-7	CASSPGGSRGEQYF	TGTGCCAGCAGCCCGGGTGGCAGTCGGGGGGAGCAGTACTTC
NA	TRBV27	NA	TRBJ2-6	CASSPNSGANVLTF	TGTGCCAGCAGTCCTAACTCTGGGGCCAACGTCCTGACTTTC
NA	TRBV19	NA	TRBJ1-6	CASSITDSSYNSPLHF	TGTGCCAGTAGTATCACCGACAGCTCCTATAATTCACCCCTCCACTTT
NA	TRBV18	TRBD2	TRBJ2-3	CASSPTSGSGGDTQYF	TGTGCCAGCTCACCGACTAGCGGGAGCGGCGGAGATACGCAGTATTTT
once	TRBV18	TRBD2	TRBJ2-5	CASSTTSGDGQETQYF	TGTGCCAGCTCAACCACTAGCGGTGATGGGCAAGAGACCCAGTACTTC
many	TRBV9	TRBD2	TRBJ2-1	CASSTSRTSGIAYNEQFF	TGTGCCAGCAGCACATCCCGGACTAGCGGGATTGCCTACAATGAGCAGTTCTTC
NA	TRBV29-1	NA	TRBJ1-1	CSVVTGLNTEAFF	TGCAGCGTTGTGACAGGACTGAACACTGAAGCTTTCTTT
NA	TRBV6-5	NA	TRBJ1-1	CASRGRSEAFF	TGTGCCAGCAGGGGGCGTTCTGAAGCTTTCTTT
NA	TRBV3-1/TRBV3-2	TRBD2	TRBJ2-5	CASSHAVAGGQGTQYF	TGTGCCAGCAGCCATGCGGTAGCGGGAGGGCAGGGGACCCAGTACTTC
few	TRBV29-1	TRBD1	TRBJ1-1	CSVPGTGEFEAFF	TGCAGCGTTCCCGGGACAGGTGAATTTGAAGCTTTCTTT
NA	TRBV19	TRBD1	TRBJ2-6	CASRTGGSGANVLTF	TGTGCCAGTAGGACAGGGGGCTCTGGGGCCAACGTCCTGACTTTC
NA	TRBV10-3	NA	TRBJ1-4	CATTAGVGEKLFF	TGTGCCACCACGGCAGGGGTAGGCGAAAAACTGTTTTTT
NA	TRBV6-1	NA	TRBJ2-5	CASSEAWTTQETQYF	TGTGCCAGCAGTGAGGCCTGGACAACACAAGAGACCCAGTACTTC
NA	TRBV6-5	NA	TRBJ2-7	CASSPREPNYEQYF	TGTGCCAGCAGCCCCAGGGAACCCAACTACGAGCAGTACTTC
NA	TRBV10-3	TRBD2	TRBJ2-3	CAITPLAGGPDTQYF	TGTGCCATCACCCCTCTAGCGGGAGGGCCCGATACGCAGTATTTT
NA	TRBV9	NA	TRBJ1-1	CASSAPTGLNTEAFF	TGTGCCAGCAGCGCACCAACAGGGCTGAACACTGAAGCTTTCTTT
NA	TRBV11-2	TRBD1	TRBJ1-4	CASRLGWDRGQNEKLFF	TGTGCCAGCAGGCTCGGCTGGGACAGGGGGCAGAATGAAAAACTGTTTTTT
once	TRBV5-1	NA	TRBJ2-1	CASSLGRGVYNEQFF	TGCGCCAGCAGCTTGGGTCGCGGGGTTTACAATGAGCAGTTCTTC
NA	TRBV11-2	TRBD2	TRBJ2-1	CASSSRTGGNEQFF	TGTGCCAGCAGCTCCCGGACGGGAGGCAATGAGCAGTTCTTC
NA	TRBV2	NA	TRBJ2-7	CASWARGYEQYF	TGTGCCAGCTGGGCTCGGGGCTACGAGCAGTACTTC
NA	TRBV5-1	NA	TRBJ2-7	CASSVQGSSYEQYF	TGCGCCAGCAGCGTTCAGGGGAGCTCCTACGAGCAGTACTTC